The sequence of this TCR beta chain was determined in a study of Ad26.COV2.S vaccination and SARS-CoV-2 variants. Study-wide context: Once, or twice with 56 days between doses, Ad26.COV2.S was given intramuscularly.

Produced via immunoSEQ multiplex PCR; TCRdb's table is partial and in-frame only. The sample yields about 680,000 clones, roughly 90% seen once. Study conclusions and caveats: Vaccine recipients and placebo recipients showed similar non-spike TCR breadth.

About this clone itself: Its antigen is still unknown.

As to treatment: 15 to 20 received Ad26.COV2.S at low or high dose, single or two shots; several received placebo; per-sample allocation not given. The study sampled participants on day 63 after the first vaccine or placebo injection. Based in Boston, the donor was an adult of 18-55 years. Expression of Wuhan-strain SARS-CoV-2 spike came from the Ad26 vector that formed the vaccine. V was shortened by 4 bases and J by 4 bases, with 17 bases between the two germline ends. Germline V lookup: CDR1 SGHVS, CDR2 FNYEAQ. The CDR3 contains 16 residues. This chain connects TRBV7-6 to TRBJ1-5, with unresolved D. The starting material was peripheral blood, obtained in a trial of Ad26.COV2.S vaccine versus placebo. The TCR sequence derives from a person aged 18-60 years who received the Ad26.COV2.S COVID-19 vaccine or a placebo. CDR3 loop: CASSSEPNLLNQPQHF. CDR3 nucleotides: TGTGCCAGCAGCTCGGAGCCAAATCTGCTGAATCAGCCCCAGCATTTT.